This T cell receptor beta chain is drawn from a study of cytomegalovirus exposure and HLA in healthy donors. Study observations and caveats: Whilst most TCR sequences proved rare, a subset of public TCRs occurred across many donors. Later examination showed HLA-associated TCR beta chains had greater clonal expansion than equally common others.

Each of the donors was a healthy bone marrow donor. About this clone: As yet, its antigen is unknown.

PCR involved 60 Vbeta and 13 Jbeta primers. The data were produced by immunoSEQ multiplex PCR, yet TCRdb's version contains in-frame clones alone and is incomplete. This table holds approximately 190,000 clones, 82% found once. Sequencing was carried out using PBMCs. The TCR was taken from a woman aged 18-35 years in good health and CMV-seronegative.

The CDR3 is CASSPLAGVQNEQFF. CDR3 bases: TGTGCCAGCAGCCCCCTAGCGGGAGTTCAAAATGAGCAGTTCTTC. V is TRBV14 and J is TRBJ2-1; TRBD2 aligns across 10 bases. This CDR3 region has 15 residues. V gave up 4 bases and J gave up 7 bases; unmatched junction bases: 7. Germline CDR1 reads SGHDN; CDR2 reads FVKESK.